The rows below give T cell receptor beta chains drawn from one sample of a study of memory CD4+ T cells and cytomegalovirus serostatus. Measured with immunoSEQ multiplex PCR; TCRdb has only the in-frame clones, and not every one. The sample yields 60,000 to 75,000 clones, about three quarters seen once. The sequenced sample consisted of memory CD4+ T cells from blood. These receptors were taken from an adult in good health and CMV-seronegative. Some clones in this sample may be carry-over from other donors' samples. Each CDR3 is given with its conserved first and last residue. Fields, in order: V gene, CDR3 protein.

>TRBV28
CASSLMPASGNTGELFF
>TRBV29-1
CSVAFSGAYEQYF
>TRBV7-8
CASSLSGQGEHIQYF
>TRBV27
CASSPQGAGETQYF
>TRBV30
CAWSPTSGRQFF
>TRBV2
CASSAGSPGEQYF
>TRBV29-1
CSVVGGAPYGYTF
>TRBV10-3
CAISESGLPQETQYF
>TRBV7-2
CASSFSSGTLNEQFF
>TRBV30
CAWRLSSSYNSPLHF
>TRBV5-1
CASSKDGTTPYGYTF
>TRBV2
CASSVPAGGHEQFF
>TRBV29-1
CSAGAMGRIIGLETQYF
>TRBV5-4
CASSLAPGTGLATNEKLFF
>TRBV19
CASSTNSLPPYEQYF
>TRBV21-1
CASSKEGVGEQYF
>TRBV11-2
CASSSIRQGSYEQYF
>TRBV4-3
CASSQGRQGGSEKLFF
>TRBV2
CASSLIEPYSNQPQHF
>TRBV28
CASSLQSSGNTIYF
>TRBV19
CASRTATNEKLFF
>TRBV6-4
CASSSYGDSDGYTF
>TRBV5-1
CASSASGYNEQFF
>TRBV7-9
CASSLWTEAFF
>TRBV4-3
CASSLSRQGEKYF
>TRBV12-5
CASGLIPMNTEAFF
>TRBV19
CASSIPTVAKNIQYF
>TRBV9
CASSVGPPDHPEAFF
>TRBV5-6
CASSLTSGSTYNEQFF
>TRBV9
CASSALAALNNEQFF
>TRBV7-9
CASSVRGGSETQYF
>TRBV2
CASSASGNQPQHF
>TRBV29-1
CSVRQGAAYEQYF
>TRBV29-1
CSVRPFHEQFF
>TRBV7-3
CASSLTGGRGEQFF
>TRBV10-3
CASTGSTNTEAFF
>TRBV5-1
CASSLLEGSYNEQFF
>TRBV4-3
CASSQDLGTQYF
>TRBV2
CASRKTGVGGVGTDTQYF
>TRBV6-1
CASSDRGPPSGSPLHF
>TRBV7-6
CASRSYKDGELFF
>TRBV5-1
CASSFATGGPKGGELFF
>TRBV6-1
CASSVWGVNQPQHF